The 3 T cell receptor beta chains presented below share a single source sample, sequenced in a study of OX40 agonist ivuxolimab in advanced cancers. Data came from immunoSEQ multiplex PCR; TCRdb stores just in-frame clones and leaves some out. The sample yields over 80,000 clones, approximately 91% seen once. Sequenced material: CD4+ or CD8+ T cells sorted from blood, taken in a trial of the OX40 agonist ivuxolimab. The receptors were gathered from an adult with an advanced solid tumor such as melanoma, head and neck, liver or kidney cancer.

This clone was seen a few times. The chain uses TRBV7-2 and TRBJ2-3, with D uncertain. The germline gives CDR1 SGHTA, CDR2 FQGNSA. V gave up 2 bases and J gave up 2 bases, with 8 bases separating them. This CDR3 is built from 14 residues. The DNA for the CDR3 is TGTGCCAGCAGCTTAATGGTCAACACAGATACGCAGTATTTT. As protein: CASSLMVNTDTQYF.

The V and J genes are TRBV28 and TRBJ2-5, with 11 nucleotides matching TRBD2. CDR1 is MDHEN, CDR2 SYDVKM, per germline. The V gene end was trimmed by 1 base and the J gene end by 4 bases; junction bases not matched to a gene: 2. This CDR3 contains 15 residues. Written as DNA, the CDR3 is TGTGCCAGCAGTTTATATAGCGGGAGGGGAGAGACCCAGTACTTC. Encoded protein: CASSLYSGRGETQYF.

The V call is TRBV14, the J call TRBJ1-1; TRBD1 matches 9 bases. The CDR3 contains 14 residues. V lost 4 bases to trimming and J lost 1 base; unmatched junction nucleotides: 1. Germline-derived CDR1 and CDR2 are SGHDN and FVKESK. CDR3 amino acids: CASSLTGGNTEAFF. CDR3 nucleotides: TGTGCCAGCAGCCTGACAGGGGGGAACACTGAAGCTTTCTTT. The full variable domain, its missing parts supplied by reference TRBV14 and TRBJ1-1, is EAGVTQFPSHSVIEKGQTVTLRCDPISGHDNLYWYRRVMGKEIKFLLHFVKESKQDESGMPNNRFLAERTGGTYSTLKVQPAELEDSGVYFCASSLTGGNTEAFFGQGTRLTVV.